The 25 T cell receptor beta chains below were found in one sample sequenced in a study of Ad26.COV2.S vaccination and SARS-CoV-2 variants. Treatment given: some 19 received Ad26.COV2.S at low or high dose, single or two shots; about 5 received placebo; per-sample allocation not given. Samples came from day 63 after the first vaccine or placebo injection. Only in-frame clones appear in the TCRdb table, and some are missing; sequencing was by immunoSEQ multiplex PCR. The repertoire holds about 410,000 clones, with approximately 86% as singletons. Sequenced here: peripheral blood, sampled in a trial of Ad26.COV2.S vaccine versus placebo. All receptors come from a person between 18 and 65 years old who received the Ad26.COV2.S COVID-19 vaccine or a placebo.

This clone occurred once. The same CDR3 is also encoded by other DNA sequences in this sample. The J gene is TRBJ1-1, the V gene TRBV7-9; no clear D gene. The CDR3 has 12 amino acids. Germline loops: CDR1 SEHNR, CDR2 FQNEAQ (reference sequence). V was trimmed by 8 bases and J by 4 bases, leaving 11 bases between them. Written as DNA, the CDR3 is TGTGCCAGCTCCGTAGGTGGCACTGAAGCTTTCTTT. Translation gives CASSVGGTEAFF. Complete variable domain (other parts from reference TRBV7-9 and TRBJ1-1): DTGVSQNPRHKITKRGQNVTFRCDPISEHNRLYWYRQTLGQGPEFLTYFQNEAQLEKSRLLSDRFSAERPKGSFSTLEIQRTEQGDSAMYLCASSVGGTEAFFGQGTRLTVV.

The V gene is TRBV4-1, the J gene TRBJ1-4, with no clear D. Germline CDR1 reads MGHRA; CDR2 reads YSYEKL. V shed 7 bases and J shed 4 bases, with 10 bases lying between them. CDR3 length: 13 amino acids. CDR3 loop: CASKVVGNEKLFF. DNA of the CDR3: TGCGCCAGCAAAGTTGTAGGTAATGAAAAACTGTTTTTT.

The chain joins TRBV2 to TRBJ2-3; 7 nucleotides agree with TRBD2. The CDR3 is 14 residues long. Germline CDR1 reads SNHLY; CDR2 reads FYNNEI. The J segment lost 4 bases and the V segment lost 7 bases, leaving 8 bases of the junction unmatched. In DNA form, the CDR3 reads TGTGCCAGCAAGCGGGACCATGGCCCAGATACGCAGTATTTT. It codes for CASKRDHGPDTQYF.

The V call is TRBV6-6, the J call TRBJ1-6; D unresolved. V dropped 2 bases and J dropped 5 bases, with 10 bases sitting between them. The CDR3 contains 15 residues. From germline, CDR1 is MNHNY and CDR2 SVGAGI (reference sequence). CDR3 region: CASSYGTEDNSPLHF. The CDR3 nucleotides are TGTGCCAGCAGTTACGGCACGGAAGATAATTCACCCCTCCACTTT.

The V and J genes are TRBV2 and TRBJ2-1; 13 bases are a match to TRBD2. This CDR3 comprises 16 residues. Germline V gene sequence: CDR1 SNHLY, CDR2 FYNNEI. Trimming removed 8 bases from V and 0 bases from J; junction bases left unmatched: 4. This chain's CDR3 is CASRTSGGVSYNEQFF. The CDR3 coding sequence is TGTGCCAGCCGGACTAGCGGGGGAGTCTCCTACAATGAGCAGTTCTTC. Full variable domain (missing parts from reference TRBV2 and TRBJ2-1): EPEVTQTPSHQVTQMGQEVILRCVPISNHLYFYWYRQILGQKVEFLVSFYNNEISEKSEIFDDQFSVERPDGSNFTLKIRSTKLEDSAMYFCASRTSGGVSYNEQFFGPGTRLTVL.

Turning to this clone: Germline is not matched at one junction end, which may reflect a read error. This rearrangement joins TRBV9 to TRBJ2-7; 14 nucleotides agree with TRBD2. The length of the CDR3 is 13 residues. Germline V lookup: CDR1 SGDLS, CDR2 YYNGEE. CDR3 region: CASSEGTSGGLDF. The CDR3 DNA follows: TGTGCCAGCAGCGAGGGGACTAGCGGGGGTCTGGACTTC. Full variable domain (remainder filled in from reference TRBV9 and TRBJ2-7): DSGVTQTPKHLITATGQRVTLRCSPRSGDLSVYWYQQSLDQGLQFLIQYYNGEERAKGNILERFSAQQFPDLHSELNLSSLELGDSALYFCASSEGTSGGLDFGPGTRLTVT.

The J gene is TRBJ2-2, the V gene TRBV5-1; D not certain. V was clipped by 5 bases and J by 0 bases, with 8 bases between them. From germline, CDR1 is SGHRS and CDR2 YFSETQ. The CDR3 has 14 residues. The CDR3 DNA reads as TGCGCCAGCAGATTCTACTCGAACACCGGGGAGCTGTTTTTT. It encodes CASRFYSNTGELFF.

This clone has just one count. CDR3 region: CASSGLDTDTQYF. The CDR3 nucleotides read TGTGCCAGCTCCGGACTAGACACAGATACGCAGTATTTT. This chain uses TRBV6-5 with TRBJ2-3, with TRBD2 matching over 7 bases. Trimming cost V 8 bases and J 2 bases; bases outside gene matches: 4. CDR1 is MNHEY, CDR2 SVGAGI, per germline. CDR3 length equals 13 residues.

This sequence joins TRBV24-1 and TRBJ1-2, with a possible D match to TRBD1 (5 bases). Between the trimmed V and J ends, which lost 4 bases and 5 bases, there was a span of 13 bases. Per germline, CDR1 KGHDR and CDR2 SFDVKD. The CDR3 consists of 14 residues. CDR3 sequence reads: CATSDRDRVYGYTF. The CDR3 nucleotides read TGTGCCACCAGTGACCGGGACCGGGTGTATGGCTACACCTTC.

The chain combines TRBV10-3 with TRBJ2-7; TRBD1 or TRBD2 may be the D gene (5 bases each). V lost 6 bases and J 2 bases, leaving 14 bases between the germline ends. Germline V gene sequence: CDR1 ENHRY, CDR2 SYGVKD. The CDR3 has 14 residues. The CDR3 here is CAIRPGTQTYEQYF. The DNA of the CDR3 is TGTGCCATCAGACCCGGGACGCAAACCTACGAGCAGTACTTC.

This chain joins TRBV5-4 and TRBJ1-1; 9 bases fit TRBD1. This CDR3 comprises 14 residues. V shed 4 bases and J 6 bases; nucleotides not matched to a gene: 7. Germline CDR1 is SGHNT and CDR2 is YYREEE (reference sequence). CDR3 residues: CASSRDRVDSEAFF. CDR3 DNA sequence: TGTGCCAGCAGCCGGGACAGGGTGGACTCTGAAGCTTTCTTT.

The chain uses TRBV19 and TRBJ1-1, with D perhaps matching TRBD1 (6 bases). V was clipped by 6 bases and J by 7 bases, with 21 bases between them. The CDR3 totals 15 residues. Looked up from germline, CDR1 is LNHDA and CDR2 is SQIVND (reference sequence). CDR3 sequence (DNA): TGTGCCAGTAGACTCGATCGGACAGCCGACGATGAAGCTTTCTTT. It is translated as CASRLDRTADDEAFF.

The chain is built from TRBV5-6 and TRBJ2-1; the D is unclear. The germline CDR1 and CDR2 sequences are SGHDT and YYEEEE. Trimming took 2 bases from V and 3 from J, leaving 12 bases between them. CDR3 size: 15 residues. The CDR3 here is CASSLFATFYNEQFF. The CDR3, as DNA: TGTGCCAGCAGCTTATTCGCAACCTTCTACAATGAGCAGTTCTTC.

The gene calls are TRBV9 and TRBJ2-7; possible D gene TRBD2, 5 bases. V lost 4 bases and J lost 9, with 11 bases in between. CDR1 is SGDLS, CDR2 YYNGEE, per germline. The CDR3 has 11 residues. CDR3 region: CASSPGLRQYF. DNA for the CDR3: TGTGCCAGCAGCCCAGGACTGAGGCAGTACTTC. Full variable domain (rest looked up from reference TRBV9 and TRBJ2-7): DSGVTQTPKHLITATGQRVTLRCSPRSGDLSVYWYQQSLDQGLQFLIQYYNGEERAKGNILERFSAQQFPDLHSELNLSSLELGDSALYFCASSPGLRQYFGPGTRLTVT.

This clone has more than one count but fewer than ten. The chain has TRBV5-1 and TRBJ2-5, with 11 bases lining up with TRBD2. The germline V gene has CDR1 SGHRS and CDR2 YFSETQ. This CDR3 has 15 amino acids. V gave up 0 bases and J gave up 4 bases; unmatched junction bases: 2. The CDR3 nucleotides are TGCGCCAGCAGCTTGGGACTAGCGGGGCTAGAGACCCAGTACTTC. This sequence encodes CASSLGLAGLETQYF.

The V and J genes are TRBV9 and TRBJ2-3; D is ambiguous. The V gene's germline CDR1 is SGDLS and CDR2 YYNGEE. The CDR3 loop spans 12 amino acids. V gave up 0 bases and J gave up 5 bases, with 4 bases separating them. The CDR3 spells CASSVAEDTQYF. CDR3 coding DNA: TGTGCCAGCAGCGTAGCTGAAGATACGCAGTATTTT.

The J gene is TRBJ2-3, the V gene TRBV9; D gene uncertain. Germline loops: CDR1 SGDLS, CDR2 YYNGEE. The CDR3 covers 12 residues. V lost 1 base to trimming and J lost 5 bases, with 5 bases between them. The CDR3 sequence: CASSVILDTQYF. The CDR3 DNA is TGTGCCAGCAGCGTAATATTAGATACGCAGTATTTT.

The chain joins TRBV4-3 to TRBJ1-2; 9 positions match TRBD1. V shed 1 base, J shed 8 bases, and the junction held 8 bases outside the gene matches. This CDR3 has 15 amino acids. CDR1 is LGHNA, CDR2 YSLEER, per germline. CDR3 coding DNA: TGCGCCAGCAGCCAAGCCCGGGACAGGGACGACGGCTACACCTTC. As protein: CASSQARDRDDGYTF.

This chain uses TRBV7-8 with TRBJ1-5, with D perhaps TRBD1 (5 bases). Trimming stripped 1 base from V and 5 bases from J, with 18 bases between. Germline V gene data show CDR1 as SGHVS and CDR2 as FQNEAQ. The CDR3 has 17 amino acids. CDR3 coding DNA: TGTGCCAGCAGCTTAGGCTCCGGGGAGGGGAGTTATCAGCCCCAGCATTTT. Encoded protein: CASSLGSGEGSYQPQHF.

The chain couples TRBV6-5 to TRBJ1-2; D may be TRBD1 (5 bases). Per the germline V gene, CDR1 is MNHEY and CDR2 is SVGAGI. The V and J ends lost 2 bases and 1 base respectively, with 11 bases between them. The length of the CDR3 is 15 residues. The CDR3 reads CASSYRGGNNYGYTF. The CDR3 DNA follows: TGTGCCAGCAGTTACCGGGGGGGGAATAACTATGGCTACACCTTC.

CDR3 loop: CASSSAIANEQFF. The CDR3 DNA is TGTGCCAGCAGTTCAGCTATTGCAAATGAGCAGTTCTTC. The chain joins TRBV12-3 or TRBV12-4 to TRBJ2-1, with D unclear. This CDR3 has 13 amino acids. Trimming pared 4 bases from V and 7 bases from J, leaving 11 bases between.

This clone occurred once. This rearrangement joins TRBV27 to TRBJ2-2, with D unresolved. Looked up from germline, CDR1 is MNHEY and CDR2 is SMNVEV (reference sequence). V was pared by 0 bases and J by 1 base, with 3 bases between. The CDR3 is 14 amino acids. CDR3 loop: CASSLSMNTGELFF. The CDR3 nucleotides read TGTGCCAGCAGTTTATCGATGAACACCGGGGAGCTGTTTTTT.

This clone has only one observation. This chain connects TRBV4-2 to TRBJ2-4; either TRBD1 or TRBD2 may fit D (5 bases each). Trimming removed 0 bases at V and 3 bases at J, with 9 bases between. Germline V gene sequence: CDR1 LGHNA, CDR2 YNFKEQ. The CDR3 sequence is 15 residues long. CDR3 amino acids: CASSQEEGSKNIQYF. CDR3 nucleotide sequence: TGTGCCAGCAGCCAAGAAGAGGGGAGCAAAAACATTCAGTACTTC.

The rearrangement joins TRBV7-9 to TRBJ2-1; D gene uncertain. The CDR3 has 15 amino acids. Trimming left V 1 base short and J 8 bases short, with 15 bases between. CDR1 is SEHNR, CDR2 FQNEAQ, per germline (reference sequence). CDR3 sequence reads: CASSLGAGSGDEQFF. In nucleotides, the CDR3 is TGTGCCAGCAGCTTAGGGGCAGGATCTGGGGATGAGCAGTTCTTC.

V and J are TRBV27 and TRBJ1-1; maybe TRBD1 (6 bases). Trimming cost V 0 bases and J 3 bases, with 11 bases left between them. CDR3 size: 15 residues. The germline V gene has CDR1 MNHEY and CDR2 SMNVEV (reference sequence). The CDR3 DNA is TGTGCCAGCAGTTTATCAGGGGGTGGTTACACTGAAGCTTTCTTT. This codes for CASSLSGGGYTEAFF.